A selection of T cell receptor beta chains follows, all from one sample in a study of cytomegalovirus exposure and HLA in healthy donors. Sequencing used immunoSEQ multiplex PCR; TCRdb keeps in-frame clones, though not all of them. This table has about 270,000 clones, roughly two thirds appearing once. The sequenced sample consisted of PBMCs. The receptors originated from a female donor in good health and CMV-seronegative. CDR3s leave out the opening cysteine and the closing phenylalanine or tryptophan. Clone size is shown for a subset of rows, as once, few, many or a class of expanded clone.

TRBJ2-1 TRBV5-1 once ASSSSSGRVFDEQF
TRBJ2-1 TRBV18 . ASSGGARNEQF
TRBJ1-1 TRBV27 . ASKIPGGNTEAF
TRBJ2-2 TRBV6-1 . ASSAAGGTGELF
TRBJ1-1 TRBV5-1 . ASSTLPGNTEAF
TRBJ2-2 TRBV29-1 . SRTAANTGELF
TRBJ2-5 TRBV4-1 few ASSPGLAGETQY
. TRBV5-1 . ASSRTSGSSYEQY
TRBJ2-3 TRBV11-3 few ASSLGDFSTDTQY
TRBJ2-4 TRBV7-2 . ASSLKQGLGKNIQY
TRBJ2-1 TRBV28 . ASKRVTGSYNEQF
TRBJ2-1 TRBV11-3 . ASSLVIGDEQF
TRBJ1-2 TRBV29-1 few SVRAGITNYGYT
TRBJ1-5 TRBV7-2 . ASSSDSPNQPQH
TRBJ2-7 TRBV7-9 few SSSSTTSGSSYEQY